Detailed here is one T cell receptor (beta chain). Its antigen is as yet unknown. Germline V gene lookup returns CDR1 SQVTM and CDR2 ANQGSEA. J was trimmed by 0 bases and V by 7 bases; bases with no gene match: 11. The CDR3 sequence is 18 residues long. The data were taken from a study of beta chain features in type 1 diabetes. Whole-study findings and limits: Significant though moderate, a shortening of TCRB CDR3s appeared in all four CD4+ subsets of Type 1 diabetes patients.

TCRB transcripts that were expressed got sequenced, as all of the isolated RNA had been reverse transcribed. Sequenced naive, central memory and regulatory T cell samples produced an average of around 3.8 million reads. Profiled with immunoSEQ multiplex PCR; TCRdb holds only in-frame clones, not every one. The table lists 240,000 or so clones, approximately 70% of them singletons. This rearrangement joins TRBV29-1 to TRBJ2-1; 14 bases map to TRBD2. Sequencing was performed on naive CD4+ T cells from blood. This sequence originates from a man aged 30-40 years in good health. CDR3 nucleotide sequence: TGCAGCGCCCCTCCGGGGACTAGCGGGGGCGGCTCCTACAATGAGCAGTTCTTC. It specifies CSAPPGTSGGGSYNEQFF.